The 20 T cell receptor beta chains below were found in one sample sequenced in a study of T cells in Graves' hyperthyroidism and ophthalmopathy. RNA transcripts gave rise to amplified TCR beta CDR3 regions. The TCR CDR3 was amplified in a first-round RT-PCR using the HTBI primer set. TCRdb passed the multiplex PCR reads through MiXCR, listing each CDR3 protein once. Here the sample spans approximately 330,000 distinct CDR3 sequences, over 15% being singletons. The sample consisted of blood. All receptors come from a woman in her 50s with Graves' hyperthyroidism.

Only a few counts were recorded for this clonotype. The chain links TRBV27 to TRBJ2-7; D is undetermined. V dropped 6 bases and J dropped 1 base, with 16 bases sitting between them. The germline gives CDR1 MNHEY, CDR2 SMNVEV (reference sequence). The CDR3 is 15 amino acids. CDR3 in amino acids: CASRYQSSGSYEQYF. In DNA, the CDR3 is TGTGCCAGCAGATATCAGTCGTCCGGGTCCTACGAGCAGTACTTC.

With respect to this clonotype: One end of the junction is discordant with germline, which a read error may explain. The chain links TRBV28 to TRBJ2-5; D not resolved. Germline V gene lookup returns CDR1 MDHEN and CDR2 SYDVKM. This CDR3 is built from 15 residues. The CDR3 loop reads CACSSPSILQETQYF. The CDR3 DNA reads TGTGCCTGCAGTTCCCCGAGTATCTTACAAGAGACCCAGTACTTC.

The chain employs TRBV10-3 and TRBJ2-7; the D call may be TRBD1 or TRBD2 (5 bases each). The V and J ends lost 6 bases and 6 bases respectively, with 15 bases between them. In germline, CDR1 is ENHRY, CDR2 SYGVKD. The length of the CDR3 is 13 residues. The CDR3 sequence is CAIRGVGGREQYV. The CDR3 DNA sequence: TGTGCCATCAGAGGGGTGGGCGGGCGCGAGCAGTACGTC.

This clonotype has ten or more counts. The chain links TRBV28 to TRBJ2-1; D is possibly TRBD2 (5 bases). The CDR3 is made up of 12 amino acids. V shed 6 bases and J shed 7 bases, with 10 bases lying between them. Per the germline V gene, CDR1 is MDHEN and CDR2 is SYDVKM. The CDR3, as DNA: TGTGCCAGCAGGTCCGGGGTGAATGAGCAGTTCTTC. This codes for CASRSGVNEQFF.

V is TRBV7-3 and J is TRBJ2-7; D is possibly TRBD1 (5 bases). The CDR3 loop spans 15 amino acids. The V gene's germline CDR1 is SGHTA and CDR2 FQGTGA. Deletions cut 2 bases from V and 5 bases from J, with 16 bases between. CDR3 region: CASSLRQGCINEQYV. CDR3 bases: TGTGCCAGCAGCTTACGGCAGGGTTGTATTAACGAGCAGTACGTC.

This clonotype was seen a few times. This rearrangement joins TRBV7-2 to TRBJ2-1, with D perhaps TRBD1 or TRBD2 (5 bases each). The V and J ends lost 1 base and 0 bases respectively, with 7 bases between them. The CDR3 has 15 amino acids. Germline V CDR1 and CDR2: SGHTA, FQGNSA. CDR3 nucleotide sequence: TGTGCCAGCAGCTTAGGGGGGAACTCCTACAATGAGCAGTTCTTC. It yields the protein CASSLGGNSYNEQFF. Full variable domain (rest looked up from reference TRBV7-2 and TRBJ2-1): GAGVSQSPSNKVTEKGKDVELRCDPISGHTALYWYRQSLGQGLEFLIYFQGNSAPDKSGLPSDRFSAERTGGSVSTLTIQRTQQEDSAVYLCASSLGGNSYNEQFFGPGTRLTVL.

This clonotype was detected a few times. V usage is TRBV5-1 and J usage is TRBJ2-3; maybe TRBD2 (6 bases). The CDR3 runs to 14 residues. Germline V lookup: CDR1 SGHRS, CDR2 YFSETQ. V was shortened by 4 bases and J by 5 bases, with 14 bases between the two germline ends. In DNA form, the CDR3 reads TGCGCCAGCAGCCCAGCGACTAGGGGAGATACGCAGTATTTT. It encodes CASSPATRGDTQYF.

This clonotype was detected many times. The rearrangement links TRBV5-8 to TRBJ2-7, with 9 bases aligning to TRBD1. Germline assignment: CDR1 SGHTS and CDR2 YDEGEE. The trim removed 4 bases at V and 2 bases at J, leaving 7 bases unmatched. The CDR3 length is 15 residues. This chain's CDR3 is CASSLKGQGAYEQYF. The CDR3 DNA reads TGTGCCAGCAGCCTCAAGGGACAGGGCGCCTACGAGCAGTACTTC.

This clonotype has ten or more counts. V and J are TRBV12-3 or TRBV12-4 and TRBJ2-3; D ambiguous. This CDR3 comprises 14 residues. With 5 bases removed from V and 2 bases from J, the gap between germline ends came to 11 bases. The CDR3 loop is CASSPSAFTDTQYF. In DNA form, the CDR3 reads TGTGCCAGCAGTCCCTCAGCCTTCACAGATACGCAGTATTTT.

This clonotype was picked up many times. J is TRBJ2-3 and V is TRBV13; the match to TRBD2 covers 10 bases. In germline, CDR1 is PRHDT, CDR2 FYEKMQ (reference sequence). The CDR3 spans 18 residues. V lost 2 bases and J lost 2; bases outside the gene matches: 10. The CDR3 DNA reads as TGTGCCAGCAGCTTACAACTAGCGGGGAGCCCCCCCACAGATACGCAGTATTTT. Amino acid sequence: CASSLQLAGSPPTDTQYF.

This clonotype was seen at least ten times. This sequence joins TRBV12-3 or TRBV12-4 and TRBJ2-7, with D perhaps being TRBD1 or TRBD2 (5 bases each). The CDR3 runs 13 residues. Deletions cut 3 bases from V and 4 bases from J, with 10 bases between. The CDR3 reads CASSLDTGYEQYF. The CDR3 DNA reads as TGTGCCAGCAGTTTGGACACGGGATACGAGCAGTACTTC.

In its sample, this clonotype was seen a few times. The V gene is TRBV5-1, the J gene TRBJ2-5; unclear D gene. The V end was cut by 0 bases, the J end by 4 bases, with 10 bases between. The CDR3 sequence is 14 residues long. From germline, CDR1 is SGHRS and CDR2 YFSETQ. The CDR3 DNA reads as TGCGCCAGCAGCTTGGAATCGGATGGAGAGACCCAGTACTTC. Translation: CASSLESDGETQYF. Full variable domain (outside the CDR3, taken from reference TRBV5-1 and TRBJ2-5): KAGVTQTPRYLIKTRGQQVTLSCSPISGHRSVSWYQQTPGQGLQFLFEYFSETQRNKGNFPGRFSGRQFSNSRSEMNVSTLELGDSALYLCASSLESDGETQYFGPGTRLLVL.

The V and J genes are TRBV29-1 and TRBJ1-4, with D perhaps matching TRBD1 (6 bases). This CDR3 spans 16 amino acids. V lost 4 bases to trimming and J lost 5 bases, with 20 bases between them. Germline assignment: CDR1 SQVTM and CDR2 ANQGSEA. The CDR3 loop reads CSVVIMGQGTNEKLFF. CDR3 sequence (DNA): TGCAGCGTTGTTATAATGGGGCAGGGGACAAATGAAAAACTGTTTTTT.

This clonotype was found a few times. The chain has TRBV5-1 and TRBJ2-3; no reliable D call. The length of the CDR3 is 15 residues. The V gene's germline CDR1 is SGHRS and CDR2 YFSETQ. The V and J ends lost 0 bases and 14 bases respectively, with 22 bases between them. CDR3 in amino acids: CASSLETASLMFGYF. In nucleotides, the CDR3 is TGCGCCAGCAGCTTGGAAACTGCTTCCCTGATGTTTGGGTATTTT.

J is TRBJ2-7 and V is TRBV3-1; the D gene could be TRBD1 or TRBD2 (5 bases each). CDR1 LGHDT and CDR2 YNNKEL come from the germline V gene (reference sequence). The CDR3 consists of 15 residues. Trimming pared 3 bases from V and 4 bases from J, leaving 16 bases between. CDR3 loop: CASSHTGPGPYEQYF. The CDR3, as DNA: TGTGCCAGCAGCCACACCGGACCGGGACCTTACGAGCAGTACTTC.

This clonotype was seen many times. This sequence joins TRBV12-3 or TRBV12-4 and TRBJ2-3; D not resolved. Trimming stripped 8 bases from V and 3 bases from J, with 15 bases between. The CDR3 has 14 residues. Here the CDR3 DNA reads TGTGCCAGCCTCTGGACGGGCGGAACAGATACGCAGTATTTT. This sequence encodes CASLWTGGTDTQYF.

The chain couples TRBV6-1 to TRBJ2-7, with D possibly matching TRBD2 (6 bases). There are 14 residues in the CDR3. Trimming took off 5 bases at V and 5 bases at J, with 16 bases between the two ends. Germline assignment: CDR1 MNHNS and CDR2 SASEGT. The CDR3, as DNA: TGTGCCAGCAGTCGCCTCGCGGGACGGAACGAGCAGTACTTC. Translation: CASSRLAGRNEQYF.

This clonotype was found many times. The chain combines TRBV20-1 with TRBJ1-1, with 9 bases that match TRBD1. From germline, CDR1 is DFQATT and CDR2 SNEGSKA (reference sequence). This CDR3 contains 12 residues. The CDR3 here is CRPQGANTEAFF. The CDR3 DNA reads TGCAGGCCACAGGGGGCGAACACTGAAGCTTTCTTT.

The rearrangement joins TRBV29-1 to TRBJ1-4; D is uncertain. Between the trimmed V and J ends, which lost 3 bases and 7 bases, there was a span of 12 bases. Germline values: CDR1 SQVTM, CDR2 ANQGSEA. CDR3 length: 13 residues. The DNA for the CDR3 is TGCAGCGTTGACGGTTCCCCAGGTGAAAAACTGTTTTTT. Its translation: CSVDGSPGEKLFF.

This clonotype was picked up a small number of times. The chain couples TRBV7-2 to TRBJ2-3; D is ambiguous. Deletions cut 5 bases from V and 1 base from J, with 13 bases between. Germline CDR1 is SGHTA and CDR2 is FQGNSA. CDR3 length: 15 residues. The CDR3 bases are TGTGCCAGCAGCCCCCCAGTACGGGGCACAGATACGCAGTATTTT. This encodes CASSPPVRGTDTQYF.